The 22 T cell receptor beta chains below were found in one sample sequenced in a study of blood T cell repertoires in COVID-19. Data came from immunoSEQ multiplex PCR; TCRdb stores just in-frame clones and leaves some out. The profile shows roughly 110,000 clones, roughly two thirds of them singletons. Sequencing was performed on peripheral blood. These receptors originate from a human donor with acute or convalescent COVID-19. The donor label of this sample is uncertain.

The V and J genes are TRBV10-3 and TRBJ1-1; 7 bases are a match to TRBD1. The CDR3 contains 13 residues. V was pared by 6 bases and J by 4 bases, with 5 bases of the junction left unmatched. The germline gives CDR1 ENHRY, CDR2 SYGVKD. The CDR3, as DNA: TGTGCCATCAGGAACCAGGGGGGCACTGAAGCTTTCTTT. Translated, it gives CAIRNQGGTEAFF.

The table lists this clone with a count of one. J is TRBJ2-3 and V is TRBV2; 8 nucleotides agree with TRBD1. This CDR3 has 13 amino acids. Per the germline V gene, CDR1 is SNHLY and CDR2 is FYNNEI. Germline trimming cut 7 bases from V and 4 bases from J; bases unmatched to any gene: 4. CDR3 region: CASNGQGADTQYF. DNA of the CDR3: TGTGCCAGCAATGGACAGGGTGCAGATACGCAGTATTTT.

The gene calls are TRBV7-8 and TRBJ1-6; 7 bases map to TRBD1. V was clipped by 5 bases and J by 5 bases; unmatched bases: 12. The germline V gene encodes CDR1 SGHVS and CDR2 FQNEAQ. CDR3 length: 17 amino acids. The CDR3 is CASSPRATGPDNSPLHF. The CDR3 DNA sequence: TGTGCCAGCAGCCCCCGCGCGACAGGGCCCGATAATTCACCCCTCCACTTT. Full variable domain (rest looked up from reference TRBV7-8 and TRBJ1-6): GAGVSQSPRYKVAKRGQDVALRCDPISGHVSLFWYQQALGQGPEFLTYFQNEAQLDKSGLPSDRFFAERPEGSVSTLKIQRTQQEDSAVYLCASSPRATGPDNSPLHFGNGTRLTVT.

This sequence joins TRBV18 and TRBJ2-1, with 9 bases identical to TRBD1. Unmatched junction bases numbered 4, after V lost 5 bases and J lost 8 bases. CDR3 size: 13 residues. Looked up from germline, CDR1 is KGHSH and CDR2 is LQKENI. This CDR3 reads CASSTQGAYEQFF. As DNA, the CDR3 is TGTGCCAGCTCAACACAGGGGGCTTATGAGCAGTTCTTC. The whole variable domain, remainder taken from reference TRBV18 and TRBJ2-1, is NAGVMQNPRHLVRRRGQEARLRCSPMKGHSHVYWYRQLPEEGLKFMVYLQKENIIDESGMPKERFSAEFPKEGPSILRIQQVVRGDSAAYFCASSTQGAYEQFFGPGTRLTVL.

The rearrangement links TRBV2 to TRBJ2-1; 8 bases line up with TRBD1. The CDR3 has 13 amino acids. After removal of 9 bases from V and 8 bases from J, the junction contained 9 bases not matched to a gene. Germline assignment: CDR1 SNHLY and CDR2 FYNNEI. The CDR3 DNA reads as TGTGCCAGTATCCCAGGGGGCATTTATGAGCAGTTCTTC. Protein product: CASIPGGIYEQFF.

CDR3: CASSYITGGIYGYTF. CDR3 bases: TGTGCCAGCAGTTACATCACGGGGGGCATCTATGGCTACACCTTC. The chain carries TRBV6-5 and TRBJ1-2; possibly TRBD1 for D (6 bases). Trimming stripped 2 bases from V and 4 bases from J, with 14 bases between. The germline gives CDR1 MNHEY, CDR2 SVGAGI. This CDR3 contains 15 residues.

The J gene is TRBJ1-6, the V gene TRBV25-1; D is possibly TRBD1 (6 bases). From germline, CDR1 is MGHDK and CDR2 SYGVNS. Trimming left V 3 bases short and J 5 bases short, with 11 bases between. CDR3 length equals 15 residues. This CDR3 reads CASSDGQINNSPLHF. The CDR3 DNA reads as TGTGCCAGCAGTGACGGACAGATCAATAATTCACCCCTCCACTTT.

This clone was detected only once. The chain couples TRBV2 to TRBJ2-3, with 7 nucleotides matching TRBD1. The trim removed 4 bases at V and 0 bases at J, leaving 4 bases unmatched. Per germline, CDR1 SNHLY and CDR2 FYNNEI. This CDR3 is built from 15 residues. The CDR3: CASSVLDRSTDTQYF. The DNA for the CDR3 is TGTGCCAGCAGTGTATTGGACAGGAGCACAGATACGCAGTATTTT.

This chain uses TRBV19 with TRBJ1-4; D possibly corresponds to TRBD1 (6 bases). Per germline, CDR1 LNHDA and CDR2 SQIVND (reference sequence). The CDR3 covers 14 residues. V shed 6 bases and J shed 8 bases, with 16 bases lying between them. CDR3 loop: CASRVGQIREKLFF. CDR3 in DNA: TGTGCCAGTAGGGTCGGACAGATTCGGGAAAAACTGTTTTTT.

In DNA, the CDR3 is TGTGCCAGCAGAACCCACAGGGGACGGTCCTACAATGAGCAGTTCTTC. Protein product: CASRTHRGRSYNEQFF. The V call is TRBV28, the J call TRBJ2-1; TRBD1 matches 7 bases. CDR1 and CDR2 from the germline V gene are MDHEN and SYDVKM. V was clipped by 6 bases and J by 1 base; unmatched bases: 9. The CDR3 covers 16 residues.

Note on this clone: A junction end diverges from the germline sequence, so it may reflect a read error. The chain uses TRBV19 and TRBJ2-7; possibly TRBD1 for D (6 bases). CDR3 size: 12 residues. Germline CDR1 LNHDA, CDR2 SQIVND (reference sequence). CDR3: CASSRGSSEQYF. The DNA of the CDR3 is TGTGCCAGCTCGAGGGGGTCCTCCGAGCAGTACTTC. Based on the CDR3 plus reference TRBV19 and TRBJ2-7, the full variable domain is DGGITQSPKYLFRKEGQNVTLSCEQNLNHDAMYWYRQDPGQGLRLIYYSQIVNDFQKGDIAEGYSVSREKKESFPLTVTSAQKNPTAFYLCASSRGSSEQYFGPGTRLTVT.

This chain connects TRBV2 to TRBJ2-7; D might be TRBD1 (5 bases). This CDR3 has 11 residues. Germline lookup yields CDR1 SNHLY and CDR2 FYNNEI. Trimming shortened V by 6 bases and J by 6 bases, and 9 bases separated the two germline ends. CDR3 sequence reads: CASSAGSEQYV. CDR3 bases: TGTGCCAGCAGCGCAGGGTCCGAGCAGTACGTC.

This clone has more than one count but fewer than ten. The chain is built from TRBV12-5 and TRBJ2-2; the D gene is possibly TRBD1 (5 bases). The CDR3 is 17 residues long. V lost 4 bases and J 5 bases, leaving 20 bases between the germline ends. Germline V gene data show CDR1 as LGHNT and CDR2 as FRNRAP. In nucleotides, the CDR3 is TGTGCTAGTGGTTCCCAACATTCGTTGGGGCTAACCGGGGAGCTGTTTTTT. Translating gives CASGSQHSLGLTGELFF.

J is TRBJ1-6 and V is TRBV19, with 9 bases fitting TRBD1. Germline V gene lookup returns CDR1 LNHDA and CDR2 SQIVND (reference sequence). J lost 7 bases, V lost 0 bases, and 1 base had no gene match. The CDR3 covers 15 residues. The CDR3 spells CASSIEGTGNSPLHF. The CDR3 nucleotides read TGTGCCAGTAGTATAGAGGGGACAGGGAATTCACCCCTCCACTTT.

The rearrangement links TRBV30 to TRBJ1-5; D might be TRBD1 (6 bases). The CDR3 runs 15 residues. Germline V gene sequence: CDR1 GTSNPN, CDR2 SVGIG (reference sequence). V was clipped by 0 bases and J by 7 bases, with 16 bases between them. The chain's CDR3 is CAWSVRGGREQPQHF. DNA of the CDR3: TGTGCCTGGAGTGTACGAGGGGGAAGGGAACAGCCCCAGCATTTT.

This chain uses TRBV7-8 with TRBJ1-1; the D gene is possibly TRBD1 (5 bases). The V gene lost 1 base and the J gene lost 4 bases, with 10 bases spanning the gap. The CDR3 has 14 residues. Looked up from germline, CDR1 is SGHVS and CDR2 is FQNEAQ. CDR3 coding DNA: TGTGCCAGCAGCTTAGAATTCGGGGGCACTGAAGCTTTCTTT. Translated: CASSLEFGGTEAFF.

The chain is built from TRBV5-1 and TRBJ1-1; 7 positions match TRBD1. The CDR3 contains 14 residues. CDR1 and CDR2 (germline): SGHRS, YFSETQ. V lost 3 bases and J lost 1; bases outside the gene matches: 3. The CDR3 coding sequence is TGCGCCAGCAGCTCGGGACAGCAGAACACTGAAGCTTTCTTT. It is translated as CASSSGQQNTEAFF. Variable domain in full (rest from reference TRBV5-1 and TRBJ1-1): KAGVTQTPRYLIKTRGQQVTLSCSPISGHRSVSWYQQTPGQGLQFLFEYFSETQRNKGNFPGRFSGRQFSNSRSEMNVSTLELGDSALYLCASSSGQQNTEAFFGQGTRLTVV.

The chain has TRBV15 and TRBJ1-1; 7 bases fit TRBD1. V dropped 8 bases and J dropped 3; count of bases not matched to a gene: 9. Germline CDR1 is LNHNV and CDR2 is YYDKDF (reference sequence). CDR3 length: 14 residues. CDR3 nucleotide sequence: TGTGCCACCCATGAGCAGGGGGGAGACACTGAAGCTTTCTTT. Translating it yields CATHEQGGDTEAFF.

V and J are TRBV14 and TRBJ1-1; TRBD1 is a possible D gene (6 bases). Germline values: CDR1 SGHDN, CDR2 FVKESK. The CDR3 contains 14 residues. Deletions cut 1 base from V and 8 bases from J, with 14 bases between. The CDR3 DNA sequence: TGTGCCAGCAGCCAAGCTGGGGGGGCGCGGGAAGCTTTCTTT. It yields the protein CASSQAGGAREAFF.

The rearrangement links TRBV6-2 or TRBV6-3 to TRBJ1-5; weak D call: TRBD1 (6 bases). Trimming shortened V by 5 bases and J by 3 bases, and 14 bases separated the two germline ends. The length of the CDR3 is 15 residues. CDR1 MNHEY and CDR2 SVGEGT come from the germline V gene. CDR3 sequence: CASSNLQGYNQPQHF. CDR3 nucleotide sequence: TGTGCCAGCAGTAACCTACAGGGATACAATCAGCCCCAGCATTTT.

The V call is TRBV9, the J call TRBJ1-2; TRBD1 matches at 8 bases. J was trimmed by 4 bases and V by 8 bases; bases with no gene match: 13. The CDR3 loop spans 15 amino acids. Germline-derived CDR1 and CDR2 are SGDLS and YYNGEE. The CDR3 region is CASRGTGANGYGYTF. In DNA form, the CDR3 reads TGTGCCAGTAGGGGGACAGGCGCGAATGGCTATGGCTACACCTTC.

The rearrangement joins TRBV7-9 to TRBJ2-3; 11 bases line up with TRBD2. This CDR3 comprises 17 residues. From germline, CDR1 is SEHNR and CDR2 FQNEAQ (reference sequence). Germline trimming cut 2 bases from V and 6 bases from J; bases unmatched to any gene: 10. CDR3 in amino acids: CASSLPTSGGSRDTQYF. CDR3 DNA sequence: TGTGCCAGCAGCTTACCTACTAGCGGGGGAAGCAGGGATACGCAGTATTTT.